A single sample is the source of the 10 T cell receptor beta chains below, sequenced in a study of control samples from healthy donors and cancer patients. Sequencing used immunoSEQ multiplex PCR; TCRdb keeps in-frame clones, though not all of them. The sample has under 150,000 clones; about 93% are singletons. Material: blood. These receptor sequences come from a young man in good health.

The chain couples TRBV19 to TRBJ1-2, with D uncertain. Trimming left V 8 bases short and J 7 bases short, with 11 bases between. The CDR3 has 11 amino acids. Germline V gene sequence: CDR1 LNHDA, CDR2 SQIVND (reference sequence). CDR3 nucleotides: TGTGCCAGTCGGGAATTCGGTGGCTACACCTTC. It encodes CASREFGGYTF. Full variable domain (rest looked up from reference TRBV19 and TRBJ1-2): DGGITQSPKYLFRKEGQNVTLSCEQNLNHDAMYWYRQDPGQGLRLIYYSQIVNDFQKGDIAEGYSVSREKKESFPLTVTSAQKNPTAFYLCASREFGGYTFGSGTRLTVV.

The rearrangement joins TRBV7-6 to TRBJ1-1; D may be TRBD1 (6 bases). V gave up 5 bases and J gave up 8 bases, with 21 bases separating them. CDR3 size: 15 residues. CDR1 and CDR2 (germline): SGHVS, FNYEAQ. The CDR3 here is CASSPKPSPGTEAFF. The DNA of the CDR3 is TGTGCCAGCAGCCCGAAACCAAGCCCCGGGACAGAAGCTTTCTTT. The full variable domain, its missing parts supplied by reference TRBV7-6 and TRBJ1-1, is GAGVSQSPRYKVTKRGQDVALRCDPISGHVSLYWYRQALGQGPEFLTYFNYEAQQDKSGLPNDRFSAERPEGSISTLTIQRTEQRDSAMYRCASSPKPSPGTEAFFGQGTRLTVV.

This clone was seen just once. The V gene is TRBV27, the J gene TRBJ2-5; 12 nucleotides agree with TRBD1. V dropped 8 bases and J dropped 5; count of bases not matched to a gene: 9. Per germline, CDR1 MNHEY and CDR2 SMNVEV (reference sequence). CDR3 length: 15 amino acids. In nucleotides, the CDR3 is TGTGCCAGCGGAGCAACTGGGACAGGGGGCGAGACCCAGTACTTC. This sequence encodes CASGATGTGGETQYF.

This rearrangement joins TRBV19 to TRBJ1-5, with a possible D match to TRBD1 (6 bases). The CDR3 loop spans 16 amino acids. Deletions cut 2 bases from V and 0 bases from J, with 11 bases between. The germline V gene encodes CDR1 LNHDA and CDR2 SQIVND (reference sequence). Here the CDR3 reads CASSIRTVPSNQPQHF. Here the CDR3 DNA reads TGTGCCAGTAGTATAAGGACAGTTCCTAGCAATCAGCCCCAGCATTTT.

The V gene is TRBV3-1 (or the pseudogene TRBV3-2), the J gene TRBJ2-3, with 8 bases that match TRBD2. Germline V gene lookup returns CDR1 LGHDT and CDR2 YNNKEL (reference sequence). J was trimmed by 0 bases and V by 0 bases; bases with no gene match: 11. The CDR3 is 19 residues long. The CDR3 loop reads CASSQDSGGPFLSTDTQYF. In nucleotides, the CDR3 is TGTGCCAGCAGCCAAGACAGCGGGGGCCCCTTCCTTAGCACAGATACGCAGTATTTT.

The V gene is TRBV7-2, the J gene TRBJ1-6; no firm D call. The germline CDR1 and CDR2 sequences are SGHTA and FQGNSA. The V and J ends lost 5 bases and 12 bases respectively, with 11 bases between them. The CDR3 totals 12 residues. The CDR3 loop reads CASSPRPGPLHF. In nucleotides, the CDR3 is TGTGCCAGCAGCCCCCGACCCGGACCCCTCCACTTT.

The V and J genes are TRBV5-5 and TRBJ1-2, with D perhaps TRBD1 (5 bases). CDR1 is SGHKS, CDR2 YYEKEE, per germline (reference sequence). Between the trimmed V and J ends, which lost 4 bases and 1 base, there was a span of 14 bases. The CDR3 is 15 amino acids. The CDR3 protein is CASSLFDSFNYGYTF. The CDR3 nucleotides are TGTGCCAGCAGCCTATTCGACAGCTTTAACTATGGCTACACCTTC.

The chain combines TRBV3-1 (or the pseudogene TRBV3-2) with TRBJ1-2; D is possibly TRBD1 (6 bases). V was cut by 1 base and J by 0 bases, with 9 bases left in between. Germline-derived CDR1 and CDR2 are LGHDT and YNNKEL (reference sequence). The CDR3 runs 15 residues. CDR3 bases: TGTGCCAGCAGCCAAGTGGGGGGCTCTAACTATGGCTACACCTTC. Its translation is CASSQVGGSNYGYTF.

The gene calls are TRBV10-3 and TRBJ1-2; the D is unclear. The CDR3 has 13 amino acids. Per germline, CDR1 ENHRY and CDR2 SYGVKD. V lost 3 bases and J 8 bases, leaving 13 bases between the germline ends. The CDR3 DNA follows: TGTGCCATCAGTGAACAACAGTTGAAGGGCTACACCTTC. Its translation: CAISEQQLKGYTF.

The genes are TRBV7-2 and TRBJ2-1; 8 bases match TRBD1. The CDR3 spans 16 residues. With 6 bases clipped from V and 8 bases from J, the junction kept 15 bases outside the gene matches. The V gene's germline CDR1 is SGHTA and CDR2 FQGNSA. CDR3 sequence: CASSTGASGGFYEQFF. DNA for the CDR3: TGTGCCAGCAGTACCGGGGCGTCAGGGGGCTTTTATGAGCAGTTCTTC.